The rows below give T cell receptor beta chains drawn from one sample of a study of blood T cell repertoires in COVID-19. Sequenced by immunoSEQ multiplex PCR; TCRdb stores in-frame clones only, minus some. The repertoire holds about 310,000 clones, about 90% seen once, with about 7.8% in the top ten. The sequencing input was peripheral blood. The receptor set was obtained from a woman in her 50s who had recovered from COVID-19. Both conserved end residues are part of each CDR3. Each record gives: D gene, J gene, V gene, clone size, CDR3 protein, CDR3 DNA. D genes are given only for firm matches. Clone size is stated in some rows and not others, as once, few, many or a class when expanded.

d_call: NA; j_call: TRBJ1-2; v_call: TRBV28; clone_size: once; cdr3_aa: CASSRTDGYTF; cdr3_nt: TGTGCCAGCAGCAGGACTGATGGCTACACCTTC
d_call: NA; j_call: TRBJ2-5; v_call: TRBV20-1; clone_size: NA; cdr3_aa: CSAGRGETQYF; cdr3_nt: TGCAGTGCTGGACGGGGAGAGACCCAGTACTTC
d_call: TRBD1; j_call: TRBJ2-2; v_call: TRBV5-1; clone_size: NA; cdr3_aa: CASSPHADRRTGELFF; cdr3_nt: TGCGCCAGCAGCCCCCATGCGGACAGGAGGACCGGGGAGCTGTTTTTT
d_call: TRBD2; j_call: TRBJ2-7; v_call: TRBV19; clone_size: once; cdr3_aa: CASSIKLGGSVAEQYF; cdr3_nt: TGTGCCAGTAGTATAAAGCTCGGCGGGAGCGTCGCCGAGCAGTACTTC
d_call: TRBD1; j_call: TRBJ1-5; v_call: TRBV28; clone_size: NA; cdr3_aa: CASGDRGHQPQHF; cdr3_nt: TGTGCCAGCGGCGACAGGGGACACCAGCCCCAGCATTTT
d_call: NA; j_call: TRBJ1-1; v_call: TRBV5-1; clone_size: NA; cdr3_aa: CASSLGGQLNTEAFF; cdr3_nt: TGCGCCAGCAGCTTGGGTGGACAGCTGAACACTGAAGCTTTCTTT
d_call: NA; j_call: TRBJ2-7; v_call: TRBV9; clone_size: NA; cdr3_aa: CASSEGMSGEQYF; cdr3_nt: TGTGCCAGCAGCGAGGGAATGAGCGGCGAGCAGTACTTC
d_call: NA; j_call: TRBJ2-3; v_call: TRBV2; clone_size: NA; cdr3_aa: CASSNTGEADTQYF; cdr3_nt: TGTGCCAGCAGTAATACGGGGGAAGCAGATACGCAGTATTTT
d_call: NA; j_call: TRBJ2-2; v_call: TRBV5-8; clone_size: NA; cdr3_aa: CASSFSVVGHGELFF; cdr3_nt: TGTGCCAGCAGCTTCTCTGTTGTGGGGCACGGGGAGCTGTTTTTT
d_call: TRBD1; j_call: TRBJ2-5; v_call: TRBV28; clone_size: once; cdr3_aa: CASSATGGRETQYF; cdr3_nt: TGTGCCAGCAGTGCAACAGGGGGCCGAGAGACCCAGTACTTC
d_call: TRBD2; j_call: TRBJ2-1; v_call: TRBV7-3; clone_size: NA; cdr3_aa: CASSSGLAGPGEQFF; cdr3_nt: TGTGCCAGCAGCTCGGGACTAGCGGGACCCGGGGAGCAGTTCTTC
d_call: NA; j_call: TRBJ1-1; v_call: TRBV4-3; clone_size: NA; cdr3_aa: CASSQDWGPGTEAFF; cdr3_nt: TGCGCCAGCAGCCAAGATTGGGGGCCAGGCACTGAAGCTTTCTTT